Listed here are 26 T cell receptor beta chains from one sample, sequenced in a study of blood T cells in healthy people across ages. It was with a sample-barcoded 5' primer and a J-beta primer mix that a second PCR of roughly 7 to 12 cycles was run. One entry per CDR3 protein results from TCRdb running MiXCR on the 5' RACE reads. The sample holds around 1,000,000 distinct CDR3 sequences, 20% to 25% seen once. Another study also made use of these data, one on T cells of mothers and their children.

The sequenced sample consisted of blood. The receptor source for this set is a girl aged 2-10 years in good health.

This sequence joins TRBV5-6 and TRBJ2-7; D is undetermined. The end of the DNA fits TRBJ2-1 better, so the J call may be wrong. The CDR3 runs 14 residues. Germline CDR1 is SGHDT and CDR2 is YYEEEE. CDR3 loop: CASTTDGRYNEQFF. The CDR3 DNA is TGTGCCAGCACCACCGACGGCCGCTACAATGAGCAGTTCTTC.

The chain recombines TRBV27 with TRBJ2-3; tentative D call: TRBD1 (5 bases). Germline V gives CDR1 MNHEY, CDR2 SMNVEV (reference sequence). This CDR3 is 15 amino acids long. The V gene lost 9 bases and the J gene lost 5 bases, with 21 bases spanning the gap. CDR3 sequence reads: CASSPWGPRGDTQYF. In DNA, the CDR3 is TGTGCCAGTTCCCCGTGGGGCCCCCGCGGAGATACGCAGTATTTT.

V is TRBV3-1 and J is TRBJ1-5; no reliable D call. CDR3 size: 15 residues. CDR1 is LGHDT and CDR2 is YNNKEL in the germline V gene (reference sequence). Trimming pared 1 base from V and 2 bases from J, leaving 9 bases between. CDR3 in DNA: TGTGCCAGCAGCCAAGGGGGAAGGGGCAATCAGCCCCAGCATTTT. This sequence encodes CASSQGGRGNQPQHF.

This clonotype was detected once. The V gene is TRBV15, the J gene TRBJ2-5; no definite D call. The germline V and J ends were trimmed by 0 bases and 3 bases, with 11 bases remaining between them. The V gene's germline CDR1 is LNHNV and CDR2 YYDKDF (reference sequence). CDR3 length: 15 amino acids. CDR3 loop: CATSRDGSREETQYF. As DNA, the CDR3 is TGTGCCACCAGCAGAGATGGTAGCCGGGAAGAGACCCAGTACTTC.

The V call is TRBV4-3, the J call TRBJ2-5; D is possibly TRBD1 or TRBD2 (5 bases each). V gave up 0 bases and J gave up 5 bases, with 13 bases separating them. Germline CDR1 and CDR2: LGHNA and YSLEER. The CDR3 contains 15 residues. The CDR3 coding sequence is TGCGCCAGCAGCCAAGAGGGCCGGGGCGCGGAGACCCAGTACTTC. Its translation: CASSQEGRGAETQYF.

This clonotype was seen once. The chain is built from TRBV4-1 and TRBJ2-1; D uncertain. The DNA end lines up better with TRBJ2-7; the J call may be wrong. The germline V gene has CDR1 MGHRA and CDR2 YSYEKL. This CDR3 region has 18 residues. The CDR3: CASSQFGTAGPGSYEQYF. In DNA form, the CDR3 reads TGCGCCAGCAGCCAATTCGGAACTGCCGGGCCAGGCTCCTACGAGCAGTACTTC.

This clonotype was seen more than once but under ten times. The chain is built from TRBV20-1 and TRBJ2-5; D unclear. Per germline, CDR1 DFQATT and CDR2 SNEGSKA (reference sequence). This CDR3 spans 15 amino acids. Trimming stripped 5 bases from V and 2 bases from J, with 18 bases between. CDR3 coding DNA: TGCAGTGCTCACAAATCGACTGGGGTTCAAGAGACCCAGTACTTC. It specifies CSAHKSTGVQETQYF.

The CDR3 DNA is TGTGCCAGCAGCTTGGTACAGGTTACTGGCACAGATACGCAGTATTTT. As protein: CASSLVQVTGTDTQYF. V gene TRBV5-6 combines with J gene TRBJ2-3; D may be TRBD1 (5 bases). CDR1 is SGHDT, CDR2 YYEEEE, per germline. The ends were cut back, 0 bases at V and 1 base at J, with 12 bases in the middle. The CDR3 is 16 residues long.

This clonotype has only a few counts. The chain links TRBV6-2 or TRBV6-3 to TRBJ1-2, with 7 nucleotides matching TRBD1. The CDR3 has 14 amino acids. In germline, CDR1 is MNHEY, CDR2 SVGEGT. J gave up 4 bases and V 1 base, and 3 bases lay outside the gene matches. CDR3 loop: CASSYYGTAYGYTF. For the CDR3, the DNA is TGTGCCAGCAGTTACTACGGGACAGCCTATGGCTACACCTTC.

This chain uses TRBV7-2 with TRBJ2-7; tentative D call: TRBD2 (6 bases). Germline V gives CDR1 SGHTA, CDR2 FQGNSA. CDR3 length: 16 amino acids. V was cut by 3 bases and J by 0 bases, with 15 bases left in between. The CDR3 coding sequence is TGTGCCAGCAGCTTTATCGGGGACTTACTCTCCTACGAGCAGTACTTC. Translation: CASSFIGDLLSYEQYF.

This clonotype was recorded a few times. The chain employs TRBV4-2 and TRBJ2-7, with 10 bases that match TRBD1. CDR1 is LGHNA and CDR2 is YNFKEQ in the germline V gene. The junction had 4 bases not matched to a gene; V was cut back by 2 bases and J by 3 bases. The CDR3 is made up of 15 amino acids. The CDR3 coding sequence is TGTGCCAGCAGCCAATCAGGGACAGGGGACTACGAGCAGTACTTC. Translated: CASSQSGTGDYEQYF.

This clonotype has at least ten counts. This chain uses TRBV7-2 with TRBJ2-3; D gene uncertain. Deletions cut 2 bases from V and 6 bases from J, with 9 bases between. CDR1 SGHTA and CDR2 FQGNSA come from the germline V gene. The CDR3 has 13 amino acids. CDR3 nucleotide sequence: TGTGCCAGCAGCTTATCTACCGCCGATACGCAGTATTTT. Its protein product is CASSLSTADTQYF.

A few counts support this clonotype. The chain recombines TRBV6-5 with TRBJ1-4, with D tentatively TRBD1 (5 bases). Trimming took 6 bases from V and 3 from J, leaving 11 bases between them. This CDR3 region has 14 residues. CDR1 is MNHEY, CDR2 SVGAGI, per germline. The CDR3 spells CASSNDRSNEKLFF. For the CDR3, the DNA is TGTGCCAGCAGCAACGACAGATCTAATGAAAAACTGTTTTTT.

Details on this clonotype: Because it lacks the conserved phenylalanine or tryptophan at the end, this CDR3 is likely a read error. It is unclear where the CDR3 begins or ends on the DNA, so no DNA is shown, and the CDR3 is as TCRdb lists it. V is TRBV6-4 and J is TRBJ2-7. The CDR3 spans 9 amino acids, including both terminal residues. CDR1 MRHNA and CDR2 SNTAGT come from the germline V gene. This CDR3 is CASSDVGRC.

Points on this clonotype: The junction and the germline gene differ at one end; a read error may be behind it. This sequence joins TRBV4-3 and TRBJ2-5, with TRBD2 matching over 10 bases. Germline V lookup: CDR1 LGHNA, CDR2 YSLEER. The CDR3 runs 18 residues. CDR3 sequence (DNA): TGCGCCAGCGGCCAAGATCGCCTACTAGCGGGACCGTTGGAGACCCAGTACTTC. It translates to CASGQDRLLAGPLETQYF.

The chain carries TRBV29-1 and TRBJ2-1; the match to TRBD1 covers 7 bases. CDR1 is SQVTM, CDR2 ANQGSEA, per germline. The CDR3 totals 10 residues. V was pared by 5 bases and J by 10 bases, with 2 bases of the junction left unmatched. DNA for the CDR3: TGCAGCGTTTGGACAGGAGAGCAGTTCTTC. Translation: CSVWTGEQFF.

This chain joins TRBV7-2 and TRBJ2-5; the match to TRBD2 covers 13 bases. The germline V gene has CDR1 SGHTA and CDR2 FQGNSA. The CDR3 is 17 amino acids. V gave up 5 bases and J gave up 7 bases; unmatched junction bases: 13. The CDR3 bases are TGTGCCAGCAGCCGACGGACTAGCGGGGGCTCCCTGGGGACCCAGTACTTC. Translating it yields CASSRRTSGGSLGTQYF.

This clonotype has a handful of counts. The V gene is TRBV3-1, the J gene TRBJ1-2, with 8 bases lining up with TRBD1. The length of the CDR3 is 13 residues. V was pared by 4 bases and J by 8 bases, with 6 bases of the junction left unmatched. Germline V gene sequence: CDR1 LGHDT, CDR2 YNNKEL (reference sequence). The CDR3 reads CASSRLAGGGYTF. CDR3 nucleotides: TGTGCCAGCAGCCGACTAGCAGGGGGCGGCTACACCTTC. The whole variable domain, remainder taken from reference TRBV3-1 and TRBJ1-2, is DTAVSQTPKYLVTQMGNDKSIKCEQNLGHDTMYWYKQDSKKFLKIMFSYNNKELIINETVPNRFSPKSPDKAHLNLHINSLELGDSAVYFCASSRLAGGGYTFGSGTRLTVV.

This clonotype was found many times. This chain connects TRBV7-2 to TRBJ2-5; 10 bases line up with TRBD2. Germline-derived CDR1 and CDR2 are SGHTA and FQGNSA. J lost 2 bases, V lost 6 bases, and 6 bases had no gene match. The CDR3 is 15 residues long. Written as DNA, the CDR3 is TGTGCCAGCAGATGGACTAGCGGAGCACAAGAGACCCAGTACTTC. Its translation is CASRWTSGAQETQYF. Using reference TRBV7-2 and TRBJ2-5 for the parts outside the CDR3, the full variable domain is GAGVSQSPSNKVTEKGKDVELRCDPISGHTALYWYRQSLGQGLEFLIYFQGNSAPDKSGLPSDRFSAERTGGSVSTLTIQRTQQEDSAVYLCASRWTSGAQETQYFGPGTRLLVL.

V gene TRBV5-4 combines with J gene TRBJ2-1; 10 positions agree with TRBD1. The CDR3 runs 15 residues. The ends lost 3 bases at V and 5 bases at J; junction bases unmatched: 5. Per germline, CDR1 SGHNT and CDR2 YYREEE (reference sequence). The CDR3 reads CASSSWTGGNNEQFF. The CDR3 DNA reads as TGTGCCAGCAGCTCCTGGACAGGGGGGAACAATGAGCAGTTCTTC.

The chain is built from TRBV12-3 or TRBV12-4 and TRBJ1-5; D may be TRBD1 (5 bases). CDR3 size: 14 residues. V was clipped by 5 bases and J by 10 bases, with 18 bases between them. The CDR3 nucleotides read TGTGCCAGCAGTCGAAGGGGCCCAGGGCAACCCCAGCATTTT. Its translation: CASSRRGPGQPQHF.

The J gene is TRBJ2-1, the V gene TRBV11-2; 8 positions match TRBD1. Losses at the gene ends were 7 bases for V and 9 bases for J; bases not matched to a gene: 8. This CDR3 has 13 amino acids. Germline V lookup: CDR1 SGHAT, CDR2 FQNNGV. The CDR3 nucleotides are TGTGCCAGCATAATCCAGGGGGCGGGTGAGCAGTTCTTC. Protein: CASIIQGAGEQFF. The full variable domain, completed using reference TRBV11-2 and TRBJ2-1, is EAGVAQSPRYKIIEKRQSVAFWCNPISGHATLYWYQQILGQGPKLLIQFQNNGVVDDSQLPKDRFSAERLKGVDSTLKIQPAKLEDSAVYLCASIIQGAGEQFFGPGTRLTVL.

A few counts support this clonotype. The rearrangement uses TRBV28 and TRBJ2-4; tentative D call: TRBD1 (7 bases). The CDR3 has 16 residues. From germline, CDR1 is MDHEN and CDR2 SYDVKM. With 7 bases removed from V and 0 bases from J, the gap between germline ends came to 16 bases. This CDR3 is CASTVGGQLAKNIQYF. The CDR3 region has the DNA TGTGCCAGCACCGTCGGGGGACAGTTAGCCAAAAACATTCAGTACTTC.

The V and J genes are TRBV7-2 and TRBJ2-5; TRBD2 aligns across 9 bases. Near its end, the DNA agrees better with TRBJ2-7, so the J call may be wrong. CDR1 and CDR2 from the germline V gene are SGHTA and FQGNSA. The CDR3 sequence is 18 residues long. The CDR3 coding sequence is TGTGCCAGCAGCTTCGAACGAGTGACGGCGGGGGGGGGATACGAGCAGTACTTC. This codes for CASSFERVTAGGGYEQYF.

The chain joins TRBV25-1 to TRBJ1-3; D perhaps matches TRBD1 (5 bases). Per germline, CDR1 MGHDK and CDR2 SYGVNS. V lost 7 bases and J 0 bases, leaving 10 bases between the germline ends. The CDR3 covers 14 residues. CDR3 loop: CASTGGLSGNTIYF. CDR3 nucleotides: TGTGCCAGCACCGGGGGTCTCTCTGGAAACACCATATATTTT.

This clonotype was counted between two and nine times. The CDR3 DNA follows: TGTGCCAGCAGTACGGACAGTCGGAGCTCCTATAATTCACCCCTCCACTTT. Translation: CASSTDSRSSYNSPLHF. The V call is TRBV12-3 or TRBV12-4, the J call TRBJ1-6, with a tentative D call TRBD1 (6 bases). The CDR3 spans 17 residues. Trimming pared 5 bases from V and 0 bases from J, leaving 14 bases between.